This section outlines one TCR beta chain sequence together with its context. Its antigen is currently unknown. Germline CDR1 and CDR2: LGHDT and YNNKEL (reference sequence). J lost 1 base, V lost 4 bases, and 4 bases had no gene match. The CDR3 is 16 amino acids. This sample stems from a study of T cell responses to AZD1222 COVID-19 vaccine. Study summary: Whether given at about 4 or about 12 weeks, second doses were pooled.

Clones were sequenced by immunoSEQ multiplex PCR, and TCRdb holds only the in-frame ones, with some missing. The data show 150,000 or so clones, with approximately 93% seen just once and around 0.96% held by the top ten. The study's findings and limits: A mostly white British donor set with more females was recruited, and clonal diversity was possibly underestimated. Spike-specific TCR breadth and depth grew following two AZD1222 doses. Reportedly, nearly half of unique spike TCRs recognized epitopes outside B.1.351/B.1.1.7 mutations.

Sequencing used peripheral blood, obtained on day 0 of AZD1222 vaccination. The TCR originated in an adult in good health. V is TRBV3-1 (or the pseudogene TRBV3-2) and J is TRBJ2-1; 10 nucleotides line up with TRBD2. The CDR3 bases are TGTGCCAGCAGCCTCCTAGCGGGGGCTTCCTACAATGAGCAGTTCTTC. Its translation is CASSLLAGASYNEQFF.